The text below deals with one T cell receptor (beta chain). Antigen specificity is unknown. This sample is drawn from a study of response to subunit inactivated influenza vaccine. The study's findings and limits: It was suggested by the authors that few new T cells are recruited by each seasonal influenza vaccination.

Via MiXCR, TCRdb re-called the RT-PCR reads, giving one row per CDR3 protein. The data contain 500,000 to 600,000 distinct CDR3 sequences, approximately 7.7% of them singletons. The CDR3 extends over 16 amino acids. Germline assignment: CDR1 MGHRA and CDR2 YSYEKL. The V segment lost 3 bases and the J segment 2 bases; nucleotides outside the gene matches: 7. The chain couples TRBV4-1 to TRBJ2-5; 9 nucleotides line up with TRBD2. The clonotype was recovered from a man between 50 and 69 years old who received an inactivated influenza vaccine. The source was PBMCs from blood, collected approximately 25 months after vaccination. This CDR3 reads CASSQSTGLAQETQYF. CDR3 sequence (DNA): TGCGCCAGCAGCCAGAGTACGGGACTAGCTCAAGAGACCCAGTACTTC.